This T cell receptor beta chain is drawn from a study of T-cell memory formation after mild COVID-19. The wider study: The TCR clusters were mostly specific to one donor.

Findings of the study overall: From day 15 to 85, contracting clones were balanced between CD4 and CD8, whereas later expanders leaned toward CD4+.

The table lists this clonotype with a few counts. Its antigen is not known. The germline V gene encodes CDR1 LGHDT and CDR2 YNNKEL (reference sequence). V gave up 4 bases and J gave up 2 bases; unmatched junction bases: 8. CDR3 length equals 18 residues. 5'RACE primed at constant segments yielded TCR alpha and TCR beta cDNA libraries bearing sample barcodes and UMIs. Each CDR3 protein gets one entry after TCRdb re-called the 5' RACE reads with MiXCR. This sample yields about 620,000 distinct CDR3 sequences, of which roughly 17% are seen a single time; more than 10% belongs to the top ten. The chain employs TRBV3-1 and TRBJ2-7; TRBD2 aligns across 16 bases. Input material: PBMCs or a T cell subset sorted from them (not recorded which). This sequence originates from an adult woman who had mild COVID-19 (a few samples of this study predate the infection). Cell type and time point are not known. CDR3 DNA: TGTGCCAGCAGCCCGGGACTAGCGGGAGGGCTCGCCCCCTACGAGCAGTACTTC. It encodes CASSPGLAGGLAPYEQYF.